These T cell receptor beta chains were read from a single sample in a study of T cell repertoires in cytomegalovirus infection. Via MiXCR, TCRdb re-called the reads, giving one row per CDR3 protein. The data hold roughly 230,000 distinct CDR3 sequences, with 22% observed a single time. Sequencing input: CD8+ T cells from PBMCs. The source of these receptors is a human donor in good health (CMV status not recorded). Some clones in this sample may be carry-over from other donors' samples. CDR3s include the opening cysteine and the closing phenylalanine or tryptophan. The order of the fields is J gene, clone size, D gene, V gene, CDR3 protein, CDR3 DNA. A D gene is named only where the DNA matches it firmly. Part of the rows lack a size; the others show once, few, many or a class for expanded clones.

TRBJ2-1,-,TRBD2,TRBV19,CASSMLGGGNEQFF,TGTGCCAGTAGTATGCTCGGCGGGGGCAATGAGCAGTTCTTC
TRBJ1-1,few,-,TRBV12-3/TRBV12-4,CASSPNRVEAFF,TGTGCCAGCAGCCCCAACAGGGTAGAAGCTTTCTTT
TRBJ2-5,-,-,TRBV4-2,CASSQEVDLETQYF,TGTGCCAGCAGCCAAGAGGTCGACTTGGAGACCCAGTACTTC
TRBJ2-1,many,TRBD2,TRBV7-2,CASSLGGGFQFF,TGTGCCAGCAGCTTAGGGGGGGGATTTCAGTTCTTC
TRBJ2-1,few,TRBD1,TRBV19,CASSAGQGSYNEQFF,TGTGCCAGTAGTGCGGGACAGGGTTCCTACAATGAGCAGTTCTTC
TRBJ1-5,few,-,TRBV7-2,CASSLGLWFEPQHF,TGTGCCAGCAGCTTAGGTCTCTGGTTCGAGCCCCAGCATTTT
TRBJ2-1,many,TRBD1,TRBV19,CASSMAGGSYNEQFF,TGTGCCAGTAGTATGGCAGGGGGCTCCTACAATGAGCAGTTCTTC
TRBJ2-1,-,-,TRBV19,CASSTAANNEQFF,TGTGCCAGTAGTACGGCAGCCAACAATGAGCAGTTCTTC
TRBJ2-7,few,-,TRBV28,CASSHSHYEQYF,TGTGCCAGCAGTCACAGTCACTACGAGCAGTACTTC
TRBJ2-5,few,-,TRBV28,CASSTGGRDMETQYF,TGTGCCAGCAGTACCGGTGGGAGGGACATGGAGACCCAGTACTTC
TRBJ1-1,few,-,TRBV20-1,CSADLNTEAFF,TGCAGTGCGGACCTAAACACTGAAGCTTTCTTT
TRBJ2-7,-,-,TRBV29-1,CSLEVSRAYEQYF,TGCAGCCTTGAAGTATCACGTGCGTACGAGCAGTACTTC
TRBJ2-1,-,TRBD2,TRBV2,CASSWISGGIEQFF,TGTGCCAGCAGTTGGATTAGCGGGGGGATTGAGCAGTTCTTC
TRBJ2-1,-,-,TRBV20-1,CRARSLAINNEQFF,TGCAGAGCCCGGAGCCTAGCGATAAACAATGAGCAGTTCTTC
TRBJ2-3,-,-,TRBV6-5,CASSYSGGSGDPTVDTDTQYF,TGTGCCAGCAGTTACTCCGGGGGCAGCGGGGACCCCACCGTGGACACAGATACGCAGTATTTT
TRBJ1-1,few,TRBD1,TRBV5-1,CASSLWGTVEAFF,TGCGCCAGCAGCTTGTGGGGGACAGTTGAAGCTTTCTTT
TRBJ2-3,many,TRBD2,TRBV7-2,CASSLGSGGTDTQYF,TGTGCCAGCAGCTTAGGTAGCGGGGGGACAGATACGCAGTATTTT
TRBJ2-1,-,TRBD1,TRBV20-1,CSASNRDSSYNEQFF,TGCAGTGCCTCCAACCGGGACAGCTCCTACAATGAGCAGTTCTTC
TRBJ2-1,-,TRBD2,TRBV5-6,CASNFPGGEAGWNEQFF,TGTGCCAGCAACTTCCCCGGCGGGGAAGCGGGGTGGAATGAGCAGTTCTTC
TRBJ1-2,-,TRBD1,TRBV29-1,CSVGGQGPASYGYTF,TGCAGCGTTGGGGGACAGGGGCCAGCTTCCTATGGCTACACCTTC
TRBJ1-1,-,-,TRBV7-9,CASSYTTEFQAFF,TGTGCCAGCAGCTACACAACTGAGTTCCAAGCTTTCTTT
TRBJ1-1,few,-,TRBV4-1,CASSQGRDWGAFF,TGCGCCAGCAGCCAAGGCCGTGACTGGGGAGCTTTCTTT
TRBJ2-7,-,TRBD2,TRBV20-1,CSARFPGTSGGEQYF,TGCAGTGCTAGATTCCCCGGGACTAGCGGGGGCGAGCAGTACTTC
TRBJ2-7,few,TRBD1,TRBV7-8,CASRDRGTYEQYF,TGTGCCAGCAGGGACAGGGGCACCTACGAGCAGTACTTC
TRBJ2-1,-,TRBD2,TRBV2,CASSGTSGGIYNEQFF,TGTGCCAGCAGCGGGACTAGCGGGGGAATATACAATGAGCAGTTCTTC
TRBJ1-2,few,-,TRBV12-3/TRBV12-4,CASSFSSTQGLYGYTF,TGTGCCAGCAGTTTTTCGAGCACACAGGGCTTATATGGCTACACCTTC
TRBJ1-1,-,TRBD1,TRBV27,CASSKYRGNTEAFF,TGTGCCAGCAGTAAGTACAGGGGGAACACTGAAGCTTTCTTT
TRBJ2-2,many,-,TRBV4-1,CASSQDRDGELFF,TGCGCCAGCAGCCAAGACAGGGACGGGGAGCTGTTTTTT
TRBJ1-1,few,TRBD1,TRBV30,CAWSEVSPYRGMNTEAFF,TGTGCCTGGAGTGAGGTCTCTCCCTACAGGGGTATGAACACTGAAGCTTTCTTT
TRBJ1-2,-,TRBD1,TRBV29-1,CSYGAPGGEGYGYTF,TGCAGCTATGGGGCTCCAGGGGGTGAGGGCTATGGCTACACCTTC
TRBJ1-2,few,TRBD1,TRBV7-9,CASSHPTRGDYGYTF,TGTGCCAGCAGTCATCCCACCAGGGGGGACTATGGCTACACCTTC
TRBJ2-7,-,TRBD2,TRBV28,CASSPLAGAYEQYF,TGTGCCAGCAGCCCTCTAGCGGGGGCCTACGAGCAGTACTTC
TRBJ2-7,-,TRBD1,TRBV2,CASTVGTGKGYEQYF,TGTGCCAGCACCGTCGGGACAGGGAAAGGCTACGAGCAGTACTTC
TRBJ1-1,many,TRBD1,TRBV7-6,CASRGQGATNTEAFF,TGTGCCAGCAGAGGACAGGGGGCTACGAACACTGAAGCTTTCTTT
TRBJ2-3,-,-,TRBV13,CASWWYRRTDTQYF,TGTGCCAGCTGGTGGTACAGACGCACAGATACGCAGTATTTT
TRBJ2-5,-,-,TRBV20-1,CSARSGDF,TGCAGTGCTAGATCCGGGGACTTC
TRBJ2-5,-,-,TRBV11-2,CASSLEDLSVWETQDF,TGTGCCAGCAGCCTTGAGGATCTCTCTGTCTGGGAGACCCAGGACTTC
TRBJ2-3,-,-,TRBV24-1,CATSGWENTRYF,TGTGCCACCAGTGGATGGGAAAATACGCGGTATTTT
TRBJ1-1,few,-,TRBV12-3/TRBV12-4,CASSDQGWDTEAFF,TGTGCCAGCAGTGACCAGGGGTGGGACACTGAAGCTTTCTTT
TRBJ2-7,-,-,TRBV12-3/TRBV12-4,CASRGGGGAKYEQYF,TGTGCCAGCAGGGGGGGGGGGGGGGCGAAATACGAGCAGTACTTC
TRBJ1-2,many,-,TRBV7-2,CASSLGAGTNYGYTF,TGTGCCAGCAGCCTAGGGGCAGGGACTAACTATGGCTACACCTTC
TRBJ2-3,few,-,TRBV6-1,CASSSVLDSSTDTQYF,TGTGCCAGCAGTTCCGTACTAGATTCAAGCACAGATACGCAGTATTTT
TRBJ2-2,-,-,TRBV29-1,CSAGDTGELFF,TGCAGCGCTGGGGACACCGGGGAGCTGTTTTTT
TRBJ2-1,-,TRBD2,TRBV24-1,CATSDSLLATSYNEQFF,TGTGCCACCAGTGATTCGCTACTAGCGACCTCCTACAATGAGCAGTTCTTC